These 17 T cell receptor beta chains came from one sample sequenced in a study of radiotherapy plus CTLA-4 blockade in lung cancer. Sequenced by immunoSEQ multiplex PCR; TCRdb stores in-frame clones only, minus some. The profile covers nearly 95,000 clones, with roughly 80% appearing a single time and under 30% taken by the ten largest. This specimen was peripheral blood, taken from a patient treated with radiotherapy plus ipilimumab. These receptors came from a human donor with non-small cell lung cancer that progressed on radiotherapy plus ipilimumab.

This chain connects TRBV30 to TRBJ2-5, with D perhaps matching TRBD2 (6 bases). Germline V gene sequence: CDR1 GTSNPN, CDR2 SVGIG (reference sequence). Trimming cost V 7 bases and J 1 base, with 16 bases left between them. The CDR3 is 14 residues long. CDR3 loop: CASRERLFQETQYF. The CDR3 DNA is TGTGCCTCCCGGGAGCGGCTATTCCAAGAGACCCAGTACTTC.

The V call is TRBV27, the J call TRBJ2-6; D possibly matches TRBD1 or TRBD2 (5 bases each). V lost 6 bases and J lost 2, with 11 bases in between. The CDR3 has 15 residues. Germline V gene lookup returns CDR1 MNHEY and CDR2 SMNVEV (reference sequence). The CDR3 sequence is CASRGVRTGANVLTF. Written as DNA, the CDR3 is TGTGCCAGCAGGGGGGTTAGGACTGGGGCCAACGTCCTGACTTTC.

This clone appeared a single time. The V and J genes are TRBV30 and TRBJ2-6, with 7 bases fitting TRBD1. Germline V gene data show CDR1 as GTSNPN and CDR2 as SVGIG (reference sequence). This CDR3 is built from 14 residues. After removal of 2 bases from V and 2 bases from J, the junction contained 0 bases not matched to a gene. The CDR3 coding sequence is TGTGCCTGGAGTACAGGGGCTGGGGCCAACGTCCTGACTTTC. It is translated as CAWSTGAGANVLTF.

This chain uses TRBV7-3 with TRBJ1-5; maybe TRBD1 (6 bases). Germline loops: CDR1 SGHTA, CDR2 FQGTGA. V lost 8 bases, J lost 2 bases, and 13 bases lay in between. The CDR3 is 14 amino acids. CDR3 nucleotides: TGTGCCAGCGGGCGAGGGGGAGGCAATCAGCCCCAGCATTTT. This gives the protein CASGRGGGNQPQHF.

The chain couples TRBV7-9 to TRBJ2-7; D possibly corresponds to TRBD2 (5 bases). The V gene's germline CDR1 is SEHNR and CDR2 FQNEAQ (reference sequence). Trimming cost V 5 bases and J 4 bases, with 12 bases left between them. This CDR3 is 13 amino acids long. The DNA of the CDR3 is TGTGCCAGCAGCCCCACAGAGGGTTACGAGCAGTACGTC. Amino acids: CASSPTEGYEQYV.

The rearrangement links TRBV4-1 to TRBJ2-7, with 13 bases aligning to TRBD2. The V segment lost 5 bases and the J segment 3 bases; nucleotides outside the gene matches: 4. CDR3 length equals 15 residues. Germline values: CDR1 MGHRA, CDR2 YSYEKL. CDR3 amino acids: CASSLGTSGIYEQYV. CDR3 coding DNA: TGCGCCAGCAGCTTAGGGACTAGCGGGATCTACGAGCAGTACGTC.

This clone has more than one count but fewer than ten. For the CDR3, the DNA is TGTGCCAGTAGTATGGTCTGGAGCACAGATACGCAGTATTTT. Protein: CASSMVWSTDTQYF. The chain recombines TRBV19 with TRBJ2-3; no firm D call. With 3 bases removed from V and 0 bases from J, the gap between germline ends came to 7 bases. From germline, CDR1 is LNHDA and CDR2 SQIVND (reference sequence). The CDR3 has 14 amino acids.

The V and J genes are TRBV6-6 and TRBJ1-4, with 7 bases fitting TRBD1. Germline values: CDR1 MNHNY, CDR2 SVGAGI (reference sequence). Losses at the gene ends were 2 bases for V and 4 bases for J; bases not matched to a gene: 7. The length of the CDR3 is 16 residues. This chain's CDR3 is CASSYGGQDHNEKLFF. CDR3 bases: TGTGCCAGCAGTTACGGCGGACAGGATCATAATGAAAAACTGTTTTTT.

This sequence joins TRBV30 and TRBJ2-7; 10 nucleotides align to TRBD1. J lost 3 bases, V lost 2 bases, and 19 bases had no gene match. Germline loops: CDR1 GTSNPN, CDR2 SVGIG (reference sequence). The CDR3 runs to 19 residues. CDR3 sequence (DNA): TGTGCCTGGAGTCCACCCGGGACAGGGGTCTACAGTCTACTCTACGAGCAGTACTTC. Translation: CAWSPPGTGVYSLLYEQYF.

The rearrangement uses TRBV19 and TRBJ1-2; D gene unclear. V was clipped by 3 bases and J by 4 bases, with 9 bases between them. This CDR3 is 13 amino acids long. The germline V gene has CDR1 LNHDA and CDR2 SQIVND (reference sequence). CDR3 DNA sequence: TGTGCCAGTAGTATCCCACCGATCTATGGCTACACCTTC. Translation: CASSIPPIYGYTF.

This CDR3 reads CASSVGGLGNEQFF. CDR3 DNA: TGTGCCAGTAGTGTCGGGGGACTTGGTAATGAGCAGTTCTTC. The V and J genes are TRBV19 and TRBJ2-1; a weak D match, TRBD2 (6 bases). This CDR3 is 14 amino acids long. Germline CDR1 LNHDA, CDR2 SQIVND (reference sequence). Trimming took off 5 bases at V and 7 bases at J, with 15 bases between the two ends.

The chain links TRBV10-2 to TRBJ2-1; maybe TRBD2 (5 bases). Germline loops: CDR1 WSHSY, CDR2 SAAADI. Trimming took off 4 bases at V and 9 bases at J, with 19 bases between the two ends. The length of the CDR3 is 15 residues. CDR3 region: CASSAPTGPAGEQFF. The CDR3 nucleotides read TGCGCCAGCAGTGCCCCAACCGGTCCGGCGGGTGAGCAGTTCTTC.

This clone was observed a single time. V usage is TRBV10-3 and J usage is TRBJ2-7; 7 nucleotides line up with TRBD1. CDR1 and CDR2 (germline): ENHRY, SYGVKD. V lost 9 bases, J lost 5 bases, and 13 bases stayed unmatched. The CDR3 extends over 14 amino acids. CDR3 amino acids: CAIGTAGTVNEQYV. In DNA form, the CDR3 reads TGTGCCATTGGTACCGCCGGGACAGTAAACGAGCAGTACGTC.

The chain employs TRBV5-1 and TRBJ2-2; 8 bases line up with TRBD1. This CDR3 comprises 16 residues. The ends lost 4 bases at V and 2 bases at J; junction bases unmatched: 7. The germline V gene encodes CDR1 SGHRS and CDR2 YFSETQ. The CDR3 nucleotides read TGCGCCAGCAGCCTTGGGACAGGAGCTAACACCGGGGAGCTGTTTTTT. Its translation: CASSLGTGANTGELFF.

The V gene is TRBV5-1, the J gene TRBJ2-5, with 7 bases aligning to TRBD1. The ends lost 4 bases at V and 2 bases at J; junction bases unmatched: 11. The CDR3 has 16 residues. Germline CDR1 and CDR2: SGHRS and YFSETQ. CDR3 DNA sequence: TGCGCCAGCAGCAAGCAGTCCGGGACAGCGCAAGAGACCCAGTACTTC. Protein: CASSKQSGTAQETQYF. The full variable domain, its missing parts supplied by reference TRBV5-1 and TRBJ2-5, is KAGVTQTPRYLIKTRGQQVTLSCSPISGHRSVSWYQQTPGQGLQFLFEYFSETQRNKGNFPGRFSGRQFSNSRSEMNVSTLELGDSALYLCASSKQSGTAQETQYFGPGTRLLVL.

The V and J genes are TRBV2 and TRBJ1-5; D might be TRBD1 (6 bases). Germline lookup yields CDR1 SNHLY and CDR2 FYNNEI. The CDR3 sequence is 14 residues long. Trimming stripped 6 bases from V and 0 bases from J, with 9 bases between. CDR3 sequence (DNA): TGTGCCAGCAGGAGGGGGGATAGCAATCAGCCCCAGCATTTT. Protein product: CASRRGDSNQPQHF.

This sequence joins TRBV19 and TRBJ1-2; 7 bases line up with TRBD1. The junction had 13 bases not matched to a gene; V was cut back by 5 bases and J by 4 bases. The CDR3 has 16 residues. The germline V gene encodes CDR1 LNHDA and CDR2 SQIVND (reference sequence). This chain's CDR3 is CASSARDSPPGYGYTF. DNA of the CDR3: TGTGCCAGTAGTGCGCGGGACAGCCCGCCGGGCTATGGCTACACCTTC.